The 13 T cell receptor beta chains reported below all come from one sample, sequenced in a study of cytomegalovirus exposure and HLA in healthy donors. The PCR contained 60 Vbeta and 13 Jbeta primers. The protocol was immunoSEQ multiplex PCR, while the TCRdb copy is restricted to in-frame clones and leaves out a portion. The sample consists of 150,000 to 200,000 clones, roughly 80% of them appearing once. The specimen was PBMCs. Source of these receptors: a woman aged 18-30 years in good health and CMV-seronegative.

The chain recombines TRBV19 with TRBJ2-2, with 8 positions matching TRBD2. Looked up from germline, CDR1 is LNHDA and CDR2 is SQIVND (reference sequence). V trimming: 5 bases; J trimming: 6 bases; junction bases outside the gene matches: 8. The CDR3 has 15 residues. The CDR3 sequence: CASSLSGRSAGELFF. CDR3 nucleotide sequence: TGTGCCAGTAGTCTAAGCGGGAGATCGGCCGGGGAGCTGTTTTTT.

This clone showed up just once. This sequence joins TRBV19 and TRBJ2-1; TRBD2 aligns across 9 bases. V trimming: 5 bases; J trimming: 8 bases; junction bases outside the gene matches: 10. Per the germline V gene, CDR1 is LNHDA and CDR2 is SQIVND (reference sequence). This CDR3 contains 15 residues. CDR3 DNA sequence: TGTGCCAGTAGTGGACCGGGACTAGCCACCCATGAGCAGTTCTTC. It encodes CASSGPGLATHEQFF.

J is TRBJ1-1 and V is TRBV11-2, with D perhaps TRBD1 (5 bases). The V gene lost 5 bases and the J gene lost 1 base, with 14 bases spanning the gap. CDR3 length equals 15 residues. Germline V gene lookup returns CDR1 SGHAT and CDR2 FQNNGV. CDR3 nucleotide sequence: TGTGCCAGCAGCCCTTACGGTACAGGGAACACTGAAGCTTTCTTT. Translating it yields CASSPYGTGNTEAFF. The full variable domain, with the rest looked up from reference TRBV11-2 and TRBJ1-1, is EAGVAQSPRYKIIEKRQSVAFWCNPISGHATLYWYQQILGQGPKLLIQFQNNGVVDDSQLPKDRFSAERLKGVDSTLKIQPAKLEDSAVYLCASSPYGTGNTEAFFGQGTRLTVV.

With regard to this clone: The sample holds other DNA sequences that translate to the same CDR3. The chain uses TRBV19 and TRBJ1-4; D remains unclear. Germline CDR1 is LNHDA and CDR2 is SQIVND (reference sequence). The V end lost 1 base, the J end lost 4 bases, and 10 bases lay between the germline ends. The CDR3 covers 15 residues. CDR3 sequence (DNA): TGTGCCAGTAGTATAGGGGCAGGCCTTAATGAAAAACTGTTTTTT. Protein product: CASSIGAGLNEKLFF.

The chain has TRBV30 and TRBJ2-1; D is ambiguous. From germline, CDR1 is GTSNPN and CDR2 SVGIG (reference sequence). This CDR3 comprises 11 residues. Trimming shortened V by 0 bases and J by 8 bases, and 5 bases separated the two germline ends. The CDR3 here is CAWSVLYEQFF. CDR3 nucleotides: TGTGCCTGGAGTGTACTCTATGAGCAGTTCTTC.

The chain is built from TRBV5-4 and TRBJ2-1; D remains ambiguous. V was trimmed by 7 bases and J by 5 bases, leaving 13 bases between them. Germline V CDR1 and CDR2: SGHNT, YYREEE (reference sequence). The CDR3 consists of 13 residues. As DNA, the CDR3 is TGTGCCAGCCACACCACGTTCGACAATGAGCAGTTCTTC. Translating gives CASHTTFDNEQFF.

V gene TRBV10-3 combines with J gene TRBJ2-7; TRBD1 matches at 7 bases. V was pared by 0 bases and J by 7 bases, with 6 bases of the junction left unmatched. The CDR3 is made up of 14 amino acids. Looked up from germline, CDR1 is ENHRY and CDR2 is SYGVKD. CDR3 residues: CAISESGQLEEQYF. In DNA form, the CDR3 reads TGTGCCATCAGTGAGTCGGGACAGTTAGAGGAGCAGTACTTC.

The chain uses TRBV6-5 and TRBJ1-5, with 8 bases that match TRBD1. The V segment lost 5 bases and the J segment 3 bases; nucleotides outside the gene matches: 6. The CDR3 is 15 amino acids. Per the germline V gene, CDR1 is MNHEY and CDR2 is SVGAGI. CDR3 nucleotides: TGTGCCAGCAGTAATATGGGACAGGTCAATCAGCCCCAGCATTTT. Protein sequence: CASSNMGQVNQPQHF.

The table lists this clone with a few counts. The V gene is TRBV27, the J gene TRBJ1-2, with D maybe TRBD1 (5 bases). This CDR3 is 13 amino acids long. Trimming pared 6 bases from V and 4 bases from J, leaving 12 bases between. The germline V gene has CDR1 MNHEY and CDR2 SMNVEV (reference sequence). CDR3 coding DNA: TGTGCCAGCAGCCGGGGGGATGTCTATGGCTACACCTTC. Its translation is CASSRGDVYGYTF.

J is TRBJ2-1 and V is TRBV6-5; TRBD2 aligns across 9 bases. The CDR3 sequence is 16 residues long. Trimming removed 1 base from V and 9 bases from J; junction bases left unmatched: 10. Germline V gives CDR1 MNHEY, CDR2 SVGAGI. CDR3 residues: CASSYWTSALPAEQFF. CDR3 sequence (DNA): TGTGCCAGCAGTTACTGGACTAGCGCGTTGCCAGCTGAGCAGTTCTTC.

This clone was recorded only once. The chain combines TRBV5-6 with TRBJ2-3, with a tentative D call TRBD1 (5 bases). V was shortened by 0 bases and J by 7 bases, with 21 bases between the two germline ends. The CDR3 totals 17 residues. Germline V gene data show CDR1 as SGHDT and CDR2 as YYEEEE. CDR3 in amino acids: CASSLGVGLLWGNTQYF. DNA of the CDR3: TGTGCCAGCAGCTTGGGCGTGGGGCTCTTATGGGGAAATACGCAGTATTTT.

This clone was seen a handful of times. This chain links TRBV5-6 with TRBJ2-7; TRBD2 aligns across 10 bases. Germline CDR1 SGHDT, CDR2 YYEEEE. The length of the CDR3 is 15 residues. V was clipped by 4 bases and J by 2 bases; unmatched bases: 6. CDR3 residues: CASSLLAGKPYEQYF. CDR3 in DNA: TGTGCCAGCAGCCTACTAGCGGGAAAACCCTACGAGCAGTACTTC.

This clone was seen once. V is TRBV7-2 and J is TRBJ2-5; 8 bases match TRBD2. Germline V gene sequence: CDR1 SGHTA, CDR2 FQGNSA. With 5 bases clipped from V and 3 bases from J, the junction kept 5 bases outside the gene matches. The CDR3 runs to 14 residues. The CDR3 DNA follows: TGTGCCAGCAGCCGTAGCGGGAATAAAGAGACCCAGTACTTC. Its protein product is CASSRSGNKETQYF.